The entry that follows covers one T cell receptor (beta chain) sequence. Its antigen is unidentified. The CDR3 ends on some other residue instead of the conserved phenylalanine or tryptophan, so this is likely a read error. This sample stems from a study of blood T cells in healthy people across ages. The study, taken as a whole, reports: A roughly linear fall in TCR beta diversity per million T cells was seen with increasing age.

V dropped 0 bases and J dropped 1; count of bases not matched to a gene: 6. The CDR3 runs to 17 residues. CDR1 and CDR2 from the germline V gene are SGHRS and YFSETQ. Primers used in a second PCR of about 6 to 12 cycles were a sample-barcoded 5' primer and a J-beta primer mix. TCRdb re-called the 5' RACE reads with MiXCR, one entry per CDR3 protein. The sample carries 600,000 or so distinct CDR3 sequences, approximately 30% recorded once. The TCR comes from a woman of 80 years or more in good health. The chain is built from TRBV5-1 and TRBJ1-1; 10 bases map to TRBD1. Sequencing was performed on blood. In DNA form, the CDR3 reads TGCGCCAGCAGCTTGGGGGCCGGGACAGGGGCGAACACTGAAGCTTTCGTT. Amino acid sequence: CASSLGAGTGANTEAFV.